Below are 15 T cell receptor beta chains sequenced from a single sample in a study of T cell responses to AZD1222 COVID-19 vaccine. The table came from immunoSEQ multiplex PCR; TCRdb's copy has only in-frame clones and leaves some out. In the table there are about 120,000 clones, 93% of which are singletons. Sequencing used peripheral blood, obtained 28 days after the second AZD1222 dose. These receptor sequences come from an adult who received the AZD1222 COVID-19 vaccine.

V and J are TRBV14 and TRBJ1-1; 8 bases line up with TRBD1. The CDR3 covers 14 residues. CDR1 and CDR2 (germline): SGHDN, FVKESK. V shed 4 bases, J shed 5 bases, and the junction held 6 bases outside the gene matches. In DNA form, the CDR3 reads TGTGCCAGCAGCCCGCGACAGGGGCGGACTGAAGCTTTCTTT. This sequence encodes CASSPRQGRTEAFF.

The rearrangement uses TRBV19 and TRBJ1-1; no firm D call. CDR3 length: 11 residues. CDR1 is LNHDA, CDR2 SQIVND, per germline (reference sequence). Between the trimmed V and J ends, which lost 6 bases and 2 bases, there was a span of 4 bases. In DNA form, the CDR3 reads TGTGCCAGTAGGGAAAACACTGAAGCTTTCTTT. Its protein product is CASRENTEAFF.

V is TRBV6-2 or TRBV6-3 and J is TRBJ1-2, with D uncertain. The CDR3 consists of 14 residues. The germline V gene has CDR1 MNHEY and CDR2 SVGEGT. V was pared by 0 bases and J by 8 bases, with 13 bases between. Here the CDR3 DNA reads TGTGCCAGCAGTTACTCAAGCCTAGCGGGAGGCTACACCTTC. Its translation is CASSYSSLAGGYTF.

The chain has TRBV1 and TRBJ1-1. TRBV1 is noted as a pseudogene. The length of the CDR3 is 14 residues. The CDR3 loop reads CTSSQRRMNTEAFF. CDR3 DNA: TGCACCAGCAGCCAAAGAAGAATGAACACTGAAGCTTTCTTT.

The chain joins TRBV5-5 to TRBJ1-3; D is undetermined. The CDR3 loop spans 13 amino acids. Trimming left V 3 bases short and J 6 bases short, with 10 bases between. The germline CDR1 and CDR2 sequences are SGHKS and YYEKEE (reference sequence). CDR3 nucleotide sequence: TGTGCCAGCAGCTCTATATACGAAAACACCATATATTTT. It encodes CASSSIYENTIYF. The whole variable domain, filled in from reference TRBV5-5 and TRBJ1-3, reads DAGVTQSPTHLIKTRGQQVTLRCSPISGHKSVSWYQQVLGQGPQFIFQYYEKEERGRGNFPDRFSARQFPNYSSELNVNALLLGDSALYLCASSSIYENTIYFGEGSWLTVV.

Only a few counts were recorded for this clone. Within the sample, other DNA sequences also encode this same CDR3. The V call is TRBV6-2 or TRBV6-3, the J call TRBJ1-5, with D maybe TRBD1 (6 bases). This CDR3 comprises 14 residues. CDR1 is MNHEY and CDR2 is SVGEGT in the germline V gene. The ends were cut back, 4 bases at V and 1 base at J, with 8 bases in the middle. CDR3: CASSFGQSNQPQHF. The CDR3 DNA reads as TGTGCCAGCAGTTTCGGACAGAGCAATCAGCCCCAGCATTTT.

The rearrangement links TRBV30 to TRBJ2-5; a weak D match, TRBD2 (5 bases). V lost 2 bases to trimming and J lost 5 bases, with 18 bases between them. The length of the CDR3 is 15 residues. Germline CDR1 and CDR2: GTSNPN and SVGIG (reference sequence). Here the CDR3 DNA reads TGTGCCTGGAGTCCAGGACTCCTTGGAGATGAGACCCAGTACTTC. This gives the protein CAWSPGLLGDETQYF.

This clone has just one count. The chain recombines TRBV30 with TRBJ2-1; the D gene is possibly TRBD2 (5 bases). Germline CDR1 reads GTSNPN; CDR2 reads SVGIG (reference sequence). This CDR3 contains 13 residues. Trimming cost V 3 bases and J 8 bases, with 14 bases left between them. In DNA form, the CDR3 reads TGTGCCTGGAGCGGACCCCCGGGGTATGAGCAGTTCTTC. This translates into CAWSGPPGYEQFF.

The gene calls are TRBV4-1 and TRBJ2-2; D may be TRBD2 (6 bases). The V end was cut by 4 bases, the J end by 0 bases, with 9 bases between. The CDR3 runs to 15 residues. The germline V gene encodes CDR1 MGHRA and CDR2 YSYEKL. The CDR3 loop reads CASSPRGANTGELFF. CDR3 nucleotides: TGCGCCAGCAGCCCGCGGGGCGCGAACACCGGGGAGCTGTTTTTT.

The chain carries TRBV4-2 and TRBJ2-1, with 14 bases fitting TRBD2. The CDR3 sequence is 18 residues long. The junction had 12 bases not matched to a gene; V was cut back by 4 bases and J by 7 bases. CDR1 LGHNA and CDR2 YNFKEQ come from the germline V gene. The CDR3 is CASSRAGTSGGGGNEQFF. The CDR3 DNA reads as TGTGCCAGCAGCCGAGCCGGGACTAGCGGGGGCGGGGGGAATGAGCAGTTCTTC.

V gene TRBV19 combines with J gene TRBJ1-4; 10 bases agree with TRBD1. The trim removed 8 bases at V and 8 bases at J, leaving 17 bases unmatched. The germline V gene has CDR1 LNHDA and CDR2 SQIVND (reference sequence). The CDR3 has 17 residues. In DNA form, the CDR3 reads TGTGCCAGTCATCCGGGACAGGGGCGGTCGGGGAACGAAAAACTGTTTTTT. This sequence encodes CASHPGQGRSGNEKLFF.

J is TRBJ2-7 and V is TRBV6-2 or TRBV6-3, with 7 bases identical to TRBD1. This CDR3 region has 13 residues. The germline V gene encodes CDR1 MNHEY and CDR2 SVGEGT. After removal of 4 bases from V and 3 bases from J, the junction contained 3 bases not matched to a gene. The CDR3 here is CASSSGQDYEQYF. As DNA, the CDR3 is TGTGCCAGCAGTTCCGGACAGGACTACGAGCAGTACTTC.

This clone was detected only once. This chain connects TRBV7-9 to TRBJ2-1; 10 bases are shared with TRBD2. CDR3 length: 17 residues. Germline assignment: CDR1 SEHNR and CDR2 FQNEAQ (reference sequence). V trimming: 4 bases; J trimming: 2 bases; junction bases outside the gene matches: 8. The CDR3 region is CASSWLAGESPYNEQFF. The CDR3 bases are TGTGCCAGCAGCTGGCTAGCGGGAGAAAGTCCCTACAATGAGCAGTTCTTC.

The chain carries TRBV12-5 and TRBJ1-1; 8 positions agree with TRBD1. The germline V gene encodes CDR1 LGHNT and CDR2 FRNRAP. V was clipped by 0 bases and J by 6 bases; unmatched bases: 12. The CDR3 totals 17 residues. CDR3: CASGLVGQGLFPPEAFF. CDR3 DNA: TGTGCTAGTGGTTTGGTTGGACAGGGCCTCTTCCCCCCTGAAGCTTTCTTT.

The gene calls are TRBV2 and TRBJ2-5; possibly TRBD1 for D (8 bases). Trimming left V 0 bases short and J 5 bases short, with 19 bases between. CDR3 size: 17 residues. Germline assignment: CDR1 SNHLY and CDR2 FYNNEI. The CDR3 here is CASSEALTGGGLETQYF. CDR3 nucleotide sequence: TGTGCCAGCAGTGAAGCGCTTACAGGGGGGGGTTTGGAGACCCAGTACTTC.